One and the same sample provided the 9 T cell receptor beta chains below, sequenced in a study of blood T cell repertoires in COVID-19 (dated by TCRdb to the early 2020s). Libraries were made using the immunoSEQ multiplex PCR assay. Not all clones reach the TCRdb copy of this immuneACCESS table, which keeps in-frame sequences only. Checked studies attribute under half of the gap to unresolved V genes and leave the rest unexplained. The sample profile shows 40,000 to 65,000 clones; about 82% of them were found once. The ten largest clones add up to 10% to 15% of the sample. Sequenced: peripheral blood. The receptors here all came from a man in his 70s with active COVID-19.

This chain's CDR3 is CASSRGRDYGYTF. Here the CDR3 DNA reads TGCGCCAGCAGCCGAGGCAGGGACTATGGCTACACCTTC. The V call is TRBV5-1, the J call TRBJ1-2; tentative D call: TRBD1 (5 bases). The CDR3 extends over 13 amino acids. CDR1 and CDR2 from the germline V gene are SGHRS and YFSETQ. Trimming shortened V by 4 bases and J by 3 bases, and 10 bases separated the two germline ends.

The rearrangement joins TRBV7-9 to TRBJ1-5; D is unclear. V lost 5 bases to trimming and J lost 2 bases, with 13 bases between them. The CDR3 consists of 15 residues. The germline CDR1 and CDR2 sequences are SEHNR and FQNEAQ (reference sequence). The CDR3 region has the DNA TGTGCCAGCAGCCCCTCGGGGAGCGGCAATCAGCCCCAGCATTTT. Its protein is CASSPSGSGNQPQHF.

The chain links TRBV18 to TRBJ1-2; TRBD1 matches at 11 bases. The V gene's germline CDR1 is KGHSH and CDR2 LQKENI. V was clipped by 8 bases and J by 8 bases; unmatched bases: 7. The CDR3 is 13 amino acids. The CDR3 protein is CASRTGGAGGYTF. The DNA for the CDR3 is TGTGCCAGCCGGACAGGGGGCGCGGGGGGCTACACCTTC.

The V gene is TRBV13, the J gene TRBJ1-1; D unclear. Germline assignment: CDR1 PRHDT and CDR2 FYEKMQ (reference sequence). The CDR3 sequence is 13 residues long. Trimming took off 5 bases at V and 4 bases at J, with 11 bases between the two ends. CDR3 sequence: CASSNRRGTEAFF. Written as DNA, the CDR3 is TGTGCCAGCAGCAATAGAAGAGGCACTGAAGCTTTCTTT.

V is TRBV4-1 and J is TRBJ1-2; D not resolved. The CDR3 spans 13 residues. Germline V lookup: CDR1 MGHRA, CDR2 YSYEKL. V was pared by 3 bases and J by 7 bases, with 12 bases between. CDR3 region: CASSQRTRGGYTF. CDR3 nucleotide sequence: TGCGCCAGCAGCCAGCGCACCAGAGGTGGCTACACCTTC.

This chain links TRBV6-2 or TRBV6-3 with TRBJ2-5; D gene ambiguous. This CDR3 has 13 residues. CDR1 and CDR2 from the germline V gene are MNHEY and SVGEGT. The germline V and J ends were trimmed by 0 bases and 3 bases, with 5 bases remaining between them. The CDR3 DNA sequence: TGTGCCAGCAGTTACTCAGAGAAAGAGACCCAGTACTTC. It encodes CASSYSEKETQYF.

The sample holds a few counts of this clone. The rearrangement links TRBV6-2 or TRBV6-3 to TRBJ2-1, with 8 bases aligning to TRBD2. Germline V gives CDR1 MNHEY, CDR2 SVGEGT. With V trimmed by 4 bases and J by 5 bases, 4 bases remained unmatched. This CDR3 is built from 14 residues. The CDR3 loop reads CASSSGTSDNEQFF. The CDR3 region has the DNA TGTGCCAGCAGTTCGGGGACTAGTGACAATGAGCAGTTCTTC.

V is TRBV7-2 and J is TRBJ2-7; 8 nucleotides agree with TRBD1. Germline loops: CDR1 SGHTA, CDR2 FQGNSA. There are 15 residues in the CDR3. The ends lost 0 bases at V and 2 bases at J; junction bases unmatched: 3. The CDR3 region has the DNA TGTGCCAGCAGCTTAGCGGGACAGGCGACCTACGAGCAGTACTTC. It specifies CASSLAGQATYEQYF.

The V and J genes are TRBV9 and TRBJ1-2; 9 bases fit TRBD1. The CDR3 runs 15 residues. Germline values: CDR1 SGDLS, CDR2 YYNGEE. With 3 bases clipped from V and 1 base from J, the junction kept 4 bases outside the gene matches. CDR3 DNA: TGTGCCAGCAGCGCCGGGGGACAGGGTAACTATGGCTACACCTTC. Its translation: CASSAGGQGNYGYTF.